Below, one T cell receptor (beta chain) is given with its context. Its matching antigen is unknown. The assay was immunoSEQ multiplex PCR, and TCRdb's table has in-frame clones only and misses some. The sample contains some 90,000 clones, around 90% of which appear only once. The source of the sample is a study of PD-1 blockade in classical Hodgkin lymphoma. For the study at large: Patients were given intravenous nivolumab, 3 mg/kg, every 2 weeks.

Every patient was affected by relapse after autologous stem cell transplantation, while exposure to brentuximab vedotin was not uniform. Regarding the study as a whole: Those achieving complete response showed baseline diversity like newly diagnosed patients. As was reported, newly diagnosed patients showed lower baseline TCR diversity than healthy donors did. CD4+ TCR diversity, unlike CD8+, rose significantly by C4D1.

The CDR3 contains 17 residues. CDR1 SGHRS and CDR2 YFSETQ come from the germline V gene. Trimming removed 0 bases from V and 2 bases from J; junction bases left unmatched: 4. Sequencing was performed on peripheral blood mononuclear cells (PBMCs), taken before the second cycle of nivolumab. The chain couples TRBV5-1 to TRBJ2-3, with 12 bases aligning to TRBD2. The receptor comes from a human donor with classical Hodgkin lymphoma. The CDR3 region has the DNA TGCGCCAGCAGCTTGGGGCTAGCGGGAGGGCCCACAGATACGCAGTATTTT. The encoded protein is CASSLGLAGGPTDTQYF.